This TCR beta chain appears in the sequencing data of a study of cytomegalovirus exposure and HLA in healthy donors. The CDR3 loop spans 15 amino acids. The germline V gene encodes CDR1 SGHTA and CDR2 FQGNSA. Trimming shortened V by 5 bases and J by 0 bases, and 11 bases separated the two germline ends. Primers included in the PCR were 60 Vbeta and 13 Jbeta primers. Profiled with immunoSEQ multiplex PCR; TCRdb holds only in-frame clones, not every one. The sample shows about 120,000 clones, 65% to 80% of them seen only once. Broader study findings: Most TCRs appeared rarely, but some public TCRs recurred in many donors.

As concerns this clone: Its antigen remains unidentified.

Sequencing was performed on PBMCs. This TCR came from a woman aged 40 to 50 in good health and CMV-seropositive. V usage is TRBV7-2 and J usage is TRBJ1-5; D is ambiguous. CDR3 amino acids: CASSQGGNSNQPQHF. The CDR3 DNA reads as TGTGCCAGCAGCCAAGGCGGGAATAGCAATCAGCCCCAGCATTTT.